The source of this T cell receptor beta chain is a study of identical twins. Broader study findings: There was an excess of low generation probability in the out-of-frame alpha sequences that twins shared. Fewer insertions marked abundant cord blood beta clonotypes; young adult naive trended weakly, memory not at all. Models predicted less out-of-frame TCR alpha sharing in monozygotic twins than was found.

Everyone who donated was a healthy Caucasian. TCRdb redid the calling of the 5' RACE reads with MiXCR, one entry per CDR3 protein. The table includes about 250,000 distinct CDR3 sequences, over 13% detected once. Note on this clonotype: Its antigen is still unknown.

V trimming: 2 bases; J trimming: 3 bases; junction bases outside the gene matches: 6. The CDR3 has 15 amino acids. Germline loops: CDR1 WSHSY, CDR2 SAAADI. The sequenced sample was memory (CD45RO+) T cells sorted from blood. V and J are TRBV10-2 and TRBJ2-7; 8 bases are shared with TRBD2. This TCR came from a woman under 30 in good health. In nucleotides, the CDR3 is TGCGCCAGCAGTGAGGACGGGGGGGCCGGCTACGAGCAGTACTTC. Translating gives CASSEDGGAGYEQYF.